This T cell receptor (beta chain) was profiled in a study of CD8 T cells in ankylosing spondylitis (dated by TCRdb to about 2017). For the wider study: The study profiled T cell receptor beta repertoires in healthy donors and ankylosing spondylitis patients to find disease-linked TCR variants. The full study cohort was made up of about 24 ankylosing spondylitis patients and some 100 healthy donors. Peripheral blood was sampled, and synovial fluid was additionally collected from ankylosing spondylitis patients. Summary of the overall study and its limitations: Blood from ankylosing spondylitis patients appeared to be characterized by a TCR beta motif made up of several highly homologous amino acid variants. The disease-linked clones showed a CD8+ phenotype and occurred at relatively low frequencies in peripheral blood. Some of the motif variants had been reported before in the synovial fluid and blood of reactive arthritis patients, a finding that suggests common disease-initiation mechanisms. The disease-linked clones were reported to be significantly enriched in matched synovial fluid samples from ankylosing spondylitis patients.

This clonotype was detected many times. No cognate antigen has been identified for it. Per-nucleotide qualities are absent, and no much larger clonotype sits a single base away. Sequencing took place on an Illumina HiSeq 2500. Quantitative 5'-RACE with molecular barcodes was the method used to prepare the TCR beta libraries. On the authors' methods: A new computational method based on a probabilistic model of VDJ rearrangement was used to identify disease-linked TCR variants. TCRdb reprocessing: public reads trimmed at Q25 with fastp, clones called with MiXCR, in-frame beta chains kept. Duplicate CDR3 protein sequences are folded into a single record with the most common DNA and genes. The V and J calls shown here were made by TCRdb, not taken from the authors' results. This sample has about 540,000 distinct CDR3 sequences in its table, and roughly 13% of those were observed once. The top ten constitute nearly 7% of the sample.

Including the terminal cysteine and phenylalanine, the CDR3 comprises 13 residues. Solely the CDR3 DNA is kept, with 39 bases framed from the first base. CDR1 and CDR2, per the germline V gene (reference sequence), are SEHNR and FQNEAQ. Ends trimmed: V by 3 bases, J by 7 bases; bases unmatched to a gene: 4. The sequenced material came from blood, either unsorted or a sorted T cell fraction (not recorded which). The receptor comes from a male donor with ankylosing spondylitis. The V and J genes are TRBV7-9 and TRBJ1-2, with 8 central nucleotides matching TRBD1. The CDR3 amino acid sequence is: CASSLSGGPGYTF. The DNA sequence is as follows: TGTGCCAGCAGCTTGTCAGGGGGCCCTGGCTACACCTTC.